The T cell receptor (beta chain) under discussion was sequenced for a study of T cells after yellow fever vaccination. Study in general: When fractions had low cell numbers, they were prepared with SMART-Seq v4 Ultra Low Input.

This clonotype appeared many times. Its antigen remains unidentified. J gave up 6 bases and V 9 bases, and 9 bases lay outside the gene matches. The CDR3 is 14 amino acids. The V gene's germline CDR1 is LNHDA and CDR2 SQIVND (reference sequence). General study points: The booster response re-showed most primary clones: approximately 97% CD4, approximately 90% CD8.

Template switching by 5'RACE produced TCR cDNA, adding a universal primer site and UMIs. TCRdb recomputed calls from the 5' RACE reads with MiXCR, one row per CDR3 protein. The profile shows approximately 150,000 distinct CDR3 sequences, over 7% of them singletons. The specimen comprised CD4+ T cells sorted from PBMCs, sampled 5 days after the yellow fever booster vaccination. The chain recombines TRBV19 with TRBJ2-3; 10 nucleotides agree with TRBD2. The source is a man aged 25-45 years who received the YFV17D yellow fever vaccine. As DNA, the CDR3 is TGTGCCAGCCGTCAGCGGGGGGGTCAGGATACGCAGTATTTT. Protein product: CASRQRGGQDTQYF.